Sequencing of this T cell receptor (beta chain) was carried out in a study of T cell changes during pregnancy in multiple sclerosis. Method: immunoSEQ multiplex PCR; TCRdb's copy keeps in-frame clones and lacks some. The sample records roughly 48,000 clones, just over 85% being singletons. Between the trimmed V and J ends, which lost 0 bases and 3 bases, there was a span of 9 bases. The CDR3 consists of 14 residues. Per germline, CDR1 SGDLS and CDR2 YYNGEE. This TCR was sampled from a female donor with multiple sclerosis, enrolled in a pregnancy study. Sequencing used CD4+ T cells from peripheral blood mononuclear cells, obtained in the second trimester of pregnancy. The chain is built from TRBV9 and TRBJ1-1; weak D call: TRBD1 (5 bases). Written as DNA, the CDR3 is TGTGCCAGCAGCGTAGGCCCGGGGGACACTGAAGCTTTCTTT. Protein product: CASSVGPGDTEAFF.